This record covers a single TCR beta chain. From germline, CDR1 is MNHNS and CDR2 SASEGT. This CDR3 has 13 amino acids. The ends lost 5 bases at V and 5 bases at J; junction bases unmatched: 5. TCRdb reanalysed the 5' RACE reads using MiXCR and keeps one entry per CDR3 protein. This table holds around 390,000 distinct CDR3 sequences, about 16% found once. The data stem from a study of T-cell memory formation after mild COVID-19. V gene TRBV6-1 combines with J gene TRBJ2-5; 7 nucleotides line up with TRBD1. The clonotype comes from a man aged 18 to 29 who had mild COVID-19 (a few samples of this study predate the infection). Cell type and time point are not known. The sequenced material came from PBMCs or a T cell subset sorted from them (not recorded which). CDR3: CASSTGARETQYF. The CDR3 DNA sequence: TGTGCCAGCAGTACAGGGGCTAGGGAGACCCAGTACTTC.